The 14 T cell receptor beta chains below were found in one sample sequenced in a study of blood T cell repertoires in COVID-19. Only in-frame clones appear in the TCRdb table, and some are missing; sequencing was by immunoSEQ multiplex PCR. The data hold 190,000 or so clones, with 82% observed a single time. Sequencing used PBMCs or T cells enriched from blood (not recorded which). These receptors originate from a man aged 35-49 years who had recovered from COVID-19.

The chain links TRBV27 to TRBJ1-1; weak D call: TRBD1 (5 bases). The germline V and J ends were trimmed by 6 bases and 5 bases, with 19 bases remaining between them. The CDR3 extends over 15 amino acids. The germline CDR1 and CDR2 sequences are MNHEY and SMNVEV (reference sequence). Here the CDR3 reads CASSPVGGVRTEAFF. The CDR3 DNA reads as TGTGCCAGCAGCCCCGTCGGGGGGGTCAGGACTGAAGCTTTCTTT.

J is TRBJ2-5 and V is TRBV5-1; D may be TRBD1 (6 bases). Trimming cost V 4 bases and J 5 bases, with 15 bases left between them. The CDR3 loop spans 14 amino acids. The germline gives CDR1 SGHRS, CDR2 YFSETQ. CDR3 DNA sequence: TGCGCCAGCAGCGGAAGGGGGTTCGGGGAGACCCAGTACTTC. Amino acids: CASSGRGFGETQYF.

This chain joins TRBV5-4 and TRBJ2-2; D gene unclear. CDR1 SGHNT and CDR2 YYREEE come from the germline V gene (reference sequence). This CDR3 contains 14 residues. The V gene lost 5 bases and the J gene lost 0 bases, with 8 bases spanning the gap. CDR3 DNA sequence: TGTGCCAGCAGTTACCCTACGAACACCGGGGAGCTGTTTTTT. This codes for CASSYPTNTGELFF.

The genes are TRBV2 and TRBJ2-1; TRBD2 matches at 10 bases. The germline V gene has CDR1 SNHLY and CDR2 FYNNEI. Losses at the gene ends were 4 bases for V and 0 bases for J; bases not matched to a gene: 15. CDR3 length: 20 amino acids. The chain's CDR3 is CASSAPGSGRASHSYNEQFF. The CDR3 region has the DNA TGTGCCAGCAGTGCTCCGGGGAGCGGGAGGGCCTCCCACTCCTACAATGAGCAGTTCTTC.

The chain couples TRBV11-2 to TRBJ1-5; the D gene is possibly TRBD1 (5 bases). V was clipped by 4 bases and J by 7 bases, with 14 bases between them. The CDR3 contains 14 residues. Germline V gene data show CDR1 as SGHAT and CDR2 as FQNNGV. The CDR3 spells CASSSHGGGQPQHF. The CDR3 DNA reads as TGTGCCAGCAGCTCCCATGGGGGAGGCCAGCCCCAGCATTTT.

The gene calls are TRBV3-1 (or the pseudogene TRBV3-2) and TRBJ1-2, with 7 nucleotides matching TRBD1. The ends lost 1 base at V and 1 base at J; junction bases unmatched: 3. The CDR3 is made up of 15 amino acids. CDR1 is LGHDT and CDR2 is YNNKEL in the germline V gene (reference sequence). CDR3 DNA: TGTGCCAGCAGCCAAGGGAGGGGGCTTAACTATGGCTACACCTTC. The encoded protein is CASSQGRGLNYGYTF.

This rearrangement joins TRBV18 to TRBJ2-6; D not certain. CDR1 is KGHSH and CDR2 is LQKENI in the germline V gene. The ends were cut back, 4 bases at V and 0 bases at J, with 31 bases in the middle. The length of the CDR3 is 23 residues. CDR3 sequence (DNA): TGTGCCAGCTCACTGGGCCGCTCCCCCTACGTGGGTGGTAGGTCCTCTGGGGCCAACGTCCTGACTTTC. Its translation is CASSLGRSPYVGGRSSGANVLTF.

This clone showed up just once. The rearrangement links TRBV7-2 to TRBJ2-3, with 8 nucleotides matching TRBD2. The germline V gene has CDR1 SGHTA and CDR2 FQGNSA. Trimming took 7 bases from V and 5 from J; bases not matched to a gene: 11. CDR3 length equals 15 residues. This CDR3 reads CASTSDLAGGDTQYF. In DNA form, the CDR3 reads TGTGCCAGCACCTCGGACCTAGCGGGTGGAGATACGCAGTATTTT.

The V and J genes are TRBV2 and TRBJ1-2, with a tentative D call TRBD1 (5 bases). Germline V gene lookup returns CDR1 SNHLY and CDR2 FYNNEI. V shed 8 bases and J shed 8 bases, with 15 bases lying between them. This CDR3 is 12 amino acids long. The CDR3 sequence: CASGHRTNGYTF. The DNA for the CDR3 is TGTGCCAGCGGACACCGGACCAACGGCTACACCTTC.

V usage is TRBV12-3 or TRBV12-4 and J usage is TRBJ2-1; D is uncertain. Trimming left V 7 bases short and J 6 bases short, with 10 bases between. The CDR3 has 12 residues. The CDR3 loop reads CASTEVGNEQFF. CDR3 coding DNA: TGTGCCAGCACCGAGGTAGGCAATGAGCAGTTCTTC.

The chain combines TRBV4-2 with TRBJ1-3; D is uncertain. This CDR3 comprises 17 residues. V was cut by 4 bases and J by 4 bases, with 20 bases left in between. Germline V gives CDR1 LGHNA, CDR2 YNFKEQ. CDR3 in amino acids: CASSPKGGRLLGNTIYF. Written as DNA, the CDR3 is TGTGCCAGCAGCCCCAAGGGAGGTAGGCTCCTAGGAAACACCATATATTTT.

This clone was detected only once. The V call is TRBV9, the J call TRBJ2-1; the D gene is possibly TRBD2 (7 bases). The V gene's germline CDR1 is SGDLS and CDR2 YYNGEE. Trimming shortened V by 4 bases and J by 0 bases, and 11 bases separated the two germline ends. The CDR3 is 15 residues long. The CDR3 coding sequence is TGTGCCAGCAGCCCGCGGGGGCCCTCCTACAATGAGCAGTTCTTC. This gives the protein CASSPRGPSYNEQFF.

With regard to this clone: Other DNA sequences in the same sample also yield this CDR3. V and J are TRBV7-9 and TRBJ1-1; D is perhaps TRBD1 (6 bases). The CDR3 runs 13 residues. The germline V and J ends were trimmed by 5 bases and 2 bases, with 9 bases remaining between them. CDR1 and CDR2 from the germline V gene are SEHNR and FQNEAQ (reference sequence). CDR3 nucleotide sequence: TGTGCCAGCAGCCCACAGGGAAACACTGAAGCTTTCTTT. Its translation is CASSPQGNTEAFF.

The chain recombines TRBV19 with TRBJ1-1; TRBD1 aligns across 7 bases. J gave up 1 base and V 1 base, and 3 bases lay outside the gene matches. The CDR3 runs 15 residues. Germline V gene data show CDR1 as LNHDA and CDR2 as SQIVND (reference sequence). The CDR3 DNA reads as TGTGCCAGTAGTATAGCCTACAGGGGGAACACTGAAGCTTTCTTT. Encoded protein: CASSIAYRGNTEAFF.